A selection of T cell receptor beta chains follows, all from one sample in a study of blood T cell repertoires in COVID-19. Profiled with immunoSEQ multiplex PCR; TCRdb holds only in-frame clones, not every one. The data show approximately 60,000 clones, around 85% seen once. Sequenced input: peripheral blood. Every receptor here comes from a man aged 60 to 75 with acute or convalescent COVID-19. Both conserved end residues are part of each CDR3. The D gene is left open where the match is weak. Clone size, where shown, is once, few, many, or a class for clones that have expanded.

clone size,V gene,D gene,J gene,CDR3 DNA,CDR3 protein
-,TRBV19,-,TRBJ1-2,TGTGCCAGTAGTATAGATCTCGGCTATGGCTACACCTTC,CASSIDLGYGYTF
-,TRBV21-1,-,TRBJ1-2,TGTGCCAGCAGGCGGCGGGGGGCAATAGGCTATGGCTACACCTTC,CASRRRGAIGYGYTF
-,TRBV24-1,-,TRBJ1-5,TGTGCCACCAGTGATTCCAGGGGAATTCAGCCCCAGCATTTT,CATSDSRGIQPQHF
-,TRBV5-4,TRBD2,TRBJ2-3,TGTGCCAGCAGCGTCGGGACTAGCAGGACTAGCACAGATACGCAGTATTTT,CASSVGTSRTSTDTQYF
-,TRBV5-4,TRBD2,TRBJ2-1,TGTGCCAGCAGCTTCCGGACTAGCCGGAGCTACAATGAGCAGTTCTTC,CASSFRTSRSYNEQFF
-,TRBV19,TRBD1,TRBJ1-4,TGTGCCAGTAGTGGCCCGGGACAGGGGGCGAGACTGTTTTTT,CASSGPGQGARLFF
-,TRBV3-1/TRBV3-2,TRBD2,TRBJ2-1,TGTGCCAGCAGCCAGTATCTAGCGGTCAGCTCCTACAATGAGCAGTTCTTC,CASSQYLAVSSYNEQFF
-,TRBV24-1,-,TRBJ2-2,TGTGCCACCAGTGATTTGGCGCGGACTAACACCGGGGAGCTGTTTTTT,CATSDLARTNTGELFF
few,TRBV18,-,TRBJ2-1,TGTGCCAGCTCACCCGGACTGGGGAGAGGGCAGTTCTTC,CASSPGLGRGQFF
once,TRBV5-4,TRBD2,TRBJ2-2,TGTGCCAGCAGTTACGGGACTAGCGGGGCGAACACCGGGGAGCTGTTTTTT,CASSYGTSGANTGELFF
many,TRBV14,-,TRBJ1-6,TGTGCCAGCAGCCCCATCAGACAGTCACCCCTCCACTTT,CASSPIRQSPLHF
-,TRBV6-2/TRBV6-3,-,TRBJ1-1,TGTGCCAGCAGTCCCCACCGCAGGGAGGCTGAAGCTTTCTTT,CASSPHRREAEAFF
-,TRBV19,TRBD2,TRBJ2-7,TGTGCCAGTAGTATATCTGGCGGGAGACCCTCCTACGAGCAGTACTTC,CASSISGGRPSYEQYF
-,TRBV28,-,TRBJ2-2,TGTGCCAGCAGCCGAGACAGCGTCACCGGGGAGCTGTTTTTT,CASSRDSVTGELFF
-,TRBV3-1/TRBV3-2,-,TRBJ1-1,TGTGCCAGCAGCAGGGGAACTGAAGCTTTCTTT,CASSRGTEAFF
-,TRBV11-2,TRBD2,TRBJ2-1,TGTGCCAGCAGCTTAATTCGCCTAGCGGGAGAGCAGTTCTTC,CASSLIRLAGEQFF
-,TRBV5-8,TRBD1,TRBJ2-2,TGTGCCAGCAGCTCAAGGGGGCTGAGGGTCACCGGGGAGCTGTTTTTT,CASSSRGLRVTGELFF
-,TRBV6-5,-,TRBJ1-4,TGTGCCAGCAGCCCCGCGGGCGAGGGAGAAAAACTGTTTTTT,CASSPAGEGEKLFF
-,TRBV19,TRBD2,TRBJ2-7,TGTGCCAGTAGTTCTAGCGGGAGGAGAGGAGGATACGAGCAGTACTTC,CASSSSGRRGGYEQYF
-,TRBV4-1,TRBD2,TRBJ2-3,TGCGCCAGCAGCCAGTACGACGCTAGCGGGGAAGCAGATACGCAGTATTTT,CASSQYDASGEADTQYF
-,TRBV6-2/TRBV6-3,-,TRBJ2-3,TGTGCCAGCAGTTACGGGCGGGATAGCACAGATACGCAGTATTTT,CASSYGRDSTDTQYF
-,TRBV9,TRBD1,TRBJ1-2,TGTGCCAGCAGCCCAGACCAGGGGGCAGGAGGCTACACCTTC,CASSPDQGAGGYTF
-,TRBV18,TRBD1,TRBJ2-1,TGTGCCAGCTCACCATCCGGGACAGGGGGATACAATGAGCAGTTCTTC,CASSPSGTGGYNEQFF
-,TRBV6-5,TRBD2,TRBJ2-1,TGTGCCAGCAGTTACTCTGCGGGAGTCTATGAGCAGTTCTTC,CASSYSAGVYEQFF
-,TRBV5-1,-,TRBJ2-7,TGCGCCAGCAGTTCGGACAGTTACGAGCAGTACTTC,CASSSDSYEQYF
-,TRBV5-6,TRBD1,TRBJ1-6,TGTGCCAGCAGCCGGGGACAGGGAAATTCACCCCTCCACTTT,CASSRGQGNSPLHF